This entry describes one TCR beta chain. This clonotype was seen just once. Its antigen remains unidentified. No per-base quality is available; no much larger clone lies one base away. Support from one read is weak. This sample is part of a study of CD8 T cells in ankylosing spondylitis (dated by TCRdb to 2015 to 2018). For the wider study: The study profiled T cell receptor beta repertoires in healthy donors and ankylosing spondylitis patients to find disease-linked TCR variants. The full study cohort was made up of 20 to 25 ankylosing spondylitis patients and some 100 healthy donors. Peripheral blood was sampled, and synovial fluid was also collected from ankylosing spondylitis patients.

The germline V gene provides CDR1 MGHRA and CDR2 YSYEKL. There are 18 amino acids in the CDR3, from cysteine to phenylalanine inclusive. Only CDR3 DNA remains: 54 bases, in frame from the first base. Relative to germline, V is missing 0 bases and J is missing 3 bases, with 14 bases of the junction outside any gene match. Sequencing used an Illumina HiSeq 2500. TCR beta libraries were prepared by quantitative 5'-RACE with molecular barcodes. Per the authors' processing: Disease-linked TCR variants were identified with a new computational method built on a probabilistic model of VDJ rearrangement. Using fastp trimming at Q25 and MiXCR clonotype assembly, TCRdb reanalyzed the public sequencing data and kept in-frame beta chains. Identical CDR3 proteins give one entry, which carries the most common genes and DNA. TCRdb, rather than the study authors, made the V and J calls. Here the sample has 200,000 to 250,000 distinct CDR3 sequences; around 20% occur a single time. Together, the top ten hold approximately 40% of the sample.

Study-level results and caveats: A TCR beta motif of fewer than 10 highly homologous amino acid variants appeared characteristic of blood from ankylosing spondylitis patients. According to the report, matched synovial fluid samples from ankylosing spondylitis patients were significantly enriched for the disease-linked clones. Some motif variants had previously been reported in the synovial fluid and blood of reactive arthritis patients, which suggests shared mechanisms of disease initiation. The disease-linked clones had a CD8+ phenotype and were found at relatively low frequencies in peripheral blood.

The sequence was collected from a male donor with ankylosing spondylitis. The specimen sequenced was blood, either unsorted or a sorted T cell fraction (not recorded which). Recombination linked TRBV4-1 to TRBJ2-7, and 7 bases in between align with TRBD2. The CDR3 region reads CASSQEGGWGGIGYEQYF. The nucleotide sequence reads TGCGCCAGCAGCCAAGAGGGGGGATGGGGGGGTATCGGCTACGAGCAGTACTTC.